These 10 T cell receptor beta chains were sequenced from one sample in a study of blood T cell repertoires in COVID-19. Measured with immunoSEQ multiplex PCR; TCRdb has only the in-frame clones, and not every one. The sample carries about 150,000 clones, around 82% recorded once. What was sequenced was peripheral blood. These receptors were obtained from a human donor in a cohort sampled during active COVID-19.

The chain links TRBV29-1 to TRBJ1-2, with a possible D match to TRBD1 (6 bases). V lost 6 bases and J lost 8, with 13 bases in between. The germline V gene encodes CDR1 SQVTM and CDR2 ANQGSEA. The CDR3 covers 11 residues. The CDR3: CSVGAGPGYTF. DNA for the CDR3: TGCAGCGTGGGGGCAGGGCCCGGCTACACCTTC.

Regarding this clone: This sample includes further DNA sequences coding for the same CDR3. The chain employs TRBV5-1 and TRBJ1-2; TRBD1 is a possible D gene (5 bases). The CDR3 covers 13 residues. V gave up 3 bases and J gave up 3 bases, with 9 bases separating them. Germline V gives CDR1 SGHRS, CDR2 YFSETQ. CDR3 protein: CASSSTGDYGYTF. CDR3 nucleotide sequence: TGCGCCAGCAGCTCCACAGGAGACTATGGCTACACCTTC.

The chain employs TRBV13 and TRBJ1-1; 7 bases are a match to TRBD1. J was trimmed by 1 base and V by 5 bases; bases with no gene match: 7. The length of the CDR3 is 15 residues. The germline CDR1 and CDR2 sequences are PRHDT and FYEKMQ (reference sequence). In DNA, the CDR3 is TGTGCCAGCAGCGTTCCGGGACAGAAGAACACTGAAGCTTTCTTT. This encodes CASSVPGQKNTEAFF.

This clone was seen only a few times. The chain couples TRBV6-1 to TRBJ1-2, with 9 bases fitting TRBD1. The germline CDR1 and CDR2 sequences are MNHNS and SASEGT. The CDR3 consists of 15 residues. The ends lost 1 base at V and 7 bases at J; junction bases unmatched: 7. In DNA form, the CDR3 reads TGTGCCAGCAGTGAAGTCGGGACAGGGAATACTGGCTACACCTTC. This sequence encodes CASSEVGTGNTGYTF.

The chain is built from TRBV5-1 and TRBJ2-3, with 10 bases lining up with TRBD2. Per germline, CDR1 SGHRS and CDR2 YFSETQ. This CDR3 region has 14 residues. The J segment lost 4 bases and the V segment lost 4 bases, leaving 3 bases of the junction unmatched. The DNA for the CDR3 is TGCGCCAGCAGCAAGAGCGGGAGGGCAGATACGCAGTATTTT. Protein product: CASSKSGRADTQYF.

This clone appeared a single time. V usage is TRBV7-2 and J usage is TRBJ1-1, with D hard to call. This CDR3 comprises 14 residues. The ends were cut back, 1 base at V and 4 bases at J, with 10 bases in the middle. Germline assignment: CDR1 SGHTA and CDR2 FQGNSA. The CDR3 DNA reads TGTGCCAGCAGCTTAGTGAGAGTTGGCACTGAAGCTTTCTTT. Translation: CASSLVRVGTEAFF.

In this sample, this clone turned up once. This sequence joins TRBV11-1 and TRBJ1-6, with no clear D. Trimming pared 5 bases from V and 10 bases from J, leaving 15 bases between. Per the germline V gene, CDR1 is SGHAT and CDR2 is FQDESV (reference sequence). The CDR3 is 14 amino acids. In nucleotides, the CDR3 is TGTGCCAGCAGCCCTTGGCCGATCAAATCACCCCTCCACTTT. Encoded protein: CASSPWPIKSPLHF.

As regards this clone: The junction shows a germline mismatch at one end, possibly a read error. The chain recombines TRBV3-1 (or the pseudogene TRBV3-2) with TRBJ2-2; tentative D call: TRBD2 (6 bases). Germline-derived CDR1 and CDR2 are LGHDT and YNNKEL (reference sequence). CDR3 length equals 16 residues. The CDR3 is CASTQAGLGGSGELFF. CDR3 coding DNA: TGTGCCAGCACCCAAGCAGGGCTTGGAGGGAGCGGGGAGCTGTTTTTT.

CDR3 coding DNA: TGTGCCAGCAGCCGCACCTGGGCGAGAACTGGAAACACCATATATTTT. This sequence encodes CASSRTWARTGNTIYF. This rearrangement joins TRBV6-2 or TRBV6-3 to TRBJ1-3, with no clear D. The V and J ends lost 6 bases and 2 bases respectively, with 17 bases between them. The CDR3 consists of 16 residues. Germline assignment: CDR1 MNHEY and CDR2 SVGEGT.

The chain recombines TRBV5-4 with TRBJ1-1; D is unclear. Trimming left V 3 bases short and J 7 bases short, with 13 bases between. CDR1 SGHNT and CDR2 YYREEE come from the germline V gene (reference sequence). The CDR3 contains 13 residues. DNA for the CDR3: TGTGCCAGCAGCTCTCGAGGGATCCTTGAAGCTTTCTTT. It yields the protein CASSSRGILEAFF.